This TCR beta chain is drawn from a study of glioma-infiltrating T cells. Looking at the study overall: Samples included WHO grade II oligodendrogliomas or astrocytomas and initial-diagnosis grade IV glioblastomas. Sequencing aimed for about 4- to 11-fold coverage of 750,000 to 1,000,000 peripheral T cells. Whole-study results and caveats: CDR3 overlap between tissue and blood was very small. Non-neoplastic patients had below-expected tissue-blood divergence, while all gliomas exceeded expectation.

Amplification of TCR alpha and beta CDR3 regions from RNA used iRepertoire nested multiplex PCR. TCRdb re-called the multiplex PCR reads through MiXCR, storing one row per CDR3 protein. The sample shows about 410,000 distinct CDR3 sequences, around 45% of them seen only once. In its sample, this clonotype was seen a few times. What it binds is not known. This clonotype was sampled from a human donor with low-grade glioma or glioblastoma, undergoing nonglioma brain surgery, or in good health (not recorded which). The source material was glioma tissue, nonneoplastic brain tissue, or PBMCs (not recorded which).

CDR3 residues: CSAARGTEAFF. The CDR3 DNA is TGCAGTGCCGCAAGGGGCACTGAAGCTTTCTTT. The chain is built from TRBV20-1 and TRBJ1-1; tentatively, D is TRBD1 (5 bases). V dropped 6 bases and J dropped 4 bases, with 9 bases sitting between them. The CDR3 consists of 11 residues. Germline-derived CDR1 and CDR2 are DFQATT and SNEGSKA (reference sequence).